This T cell receptor (beta chain) comes out of a study of high-grade serous ovarian cancer treatment subgroups. Across the whole study: Each sample yielded on average around 7,000 unique TCR beta rearrangements from over 12,000 reads. Study-level points and caveats: Tumors within one patient showed repertoire similarity of about 0.1 to 0.8. Bulk tumor TCR sequencing gave no spatial information.

In the case of this clone: Its antigen is not known.

Produced via immunoSEQ multiplex PCR; TCRdb's table is partial and in-frame only. The data show roughly 29,000 clones, with about 86% seen just once and about 2.1% held by the top ten. Germline loops: CDR1 MNHNS, CDR2 SASEGT. The CDR3 consists of 15 residues. The germline V and J ends were trimmed by 2 bases and 4 bases, with 12 bases remaining between them. The tumor samples were collected prior to definitive surgery or chemotherapy. The rearrangement joins TRBV6-1 to TRBJ1-5; TRBD1 is a possible D gene (6 bases). Sequences were obtained from tumor tissue. The TCR originated in a human donor with high-grade serous ovarian cancer. DNA of the CDR3: TGTGCCAGCAGTGAATTCTTTCAGGGGAATCAGCCCCAGCATTTT. Encoded protein: CASSEFFQGNQPQHF.